Sequencing of this T cell receptor (beta chain) was carried out in a study of T cell repertoires in cytomegalovirus infection. Study in general: Signatures in public TCR beta sequences pointed to both CMV infection and matching HLA type.

TCRdb reprocessed the reads with MiXCR, giving one entry per CDR3 protein. The sample holds over 250,000 distinct CDR3 sequences, under 30% seen once. A note on this clonotype: Its antigen is as yet unknown.

The germline V gene encodes CDR1 SQVTM and CDR2 ANQGSEA. V gave up 7 bases and J gave up 0 bases, with 9 bases separating them. The CDR3 spans 12 residues. Findings of the study overall: What dominated the ex vivo response were HLA-C-restricted CMV-specific TCR beta clonotypes. Totalled public TCR beta family frequency picked out people who carried CMV plus the relevant HLA.

The receptor's source is a human donor in good health (CMV status not recorded). Some clones in this sample may be carry-over from other donors' samples. Sequencing was carried out using PBMCs. This chain connects TRBV29-1 to TRBJ1-1, with a tentative D call TRBD1 (5 bases). This CDR3 reads CSGTTMNTEAFF. The CDR3 DNA is TGCAGCGGGACAACAATGAACACTGAAGCTTTCTTT.